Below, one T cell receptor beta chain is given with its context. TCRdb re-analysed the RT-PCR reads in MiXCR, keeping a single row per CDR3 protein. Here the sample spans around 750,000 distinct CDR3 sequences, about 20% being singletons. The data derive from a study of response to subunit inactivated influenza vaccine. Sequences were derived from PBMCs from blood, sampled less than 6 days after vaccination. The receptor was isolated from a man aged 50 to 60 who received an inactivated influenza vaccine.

The CDR3 DNA is TGCAGCGTTGCAGGGTGGGGGGTGATTTGGGAGCAGTTCTTC. Translated: CSVAGWGVIWEQFF. The chain links TRBV29-1 to TRBJ2-1; TRBD2 is a possible D gene (6 bases). V was pared by 4 bases and J by 10 bases, with 20 bases between. In germline, CDR1 is SQVTM, CDR2 ANQGSEA. CDR3 length equals 14 residues.